This T cell receptor (beta chain) was obtained from a study of blood T cells in healthy people across ages. Study conclusions and caveats: Per million T cells, TCR beta diversity dropped about linearly as age rose.

For this clonotype: Its antigen is unknown.

It was approximately 10 milliliters of peripheral blood that were drawn from each donor. No fewer than 6 micrograms of total RNA were isolated from every sample. It was with a sample-barcoded 5' primer and a J-beta primer mix that a second PCR of about 7 to 12 cycles was run. Individual samples furnished no less than 3 million CDR3-containing paired-end reads apiece. TCRdb processed the 5' RACE reads anew with MiXCR; each CDR3 protein has one entry. The sample lists about 1.6 million distinct CDR3 sequences, about 32% occurring once. CDR3 length: 13 amino acids. The V end was cut by 3 bases, the J end by 5 bases, with 10 bases between. The germline V gene has CDR1 KGHSH and CDR2 LQKENI.

The chain carries TRBV18 and TRBJ2-5; D possibly corresponds to TRBD1 (6 bases). This sequence was found in a woman in her twenties or thirties in good health. Sequenced sample: blood. CDR3 DNA sequence: TGTGCCAGCTCACCCCTGGGGGCTGAGACCCAGTACTTC. Its translation: CASSPLGAETQYF.